This TCR beta chain was identified during a study of regulatory T cells in long-lasting Graves disease (dated by TCRdb to about 2021). For context, the study as a whole: Persistent Graves' disease meant more than 5 years of antithyroid drug treatment with TSH receptor autoantibodies that stayed positive. Peripheral blood TCR sequencing and RNA sequencing compared persistent Graves' disease patients with newly diagnosed Graves' disease patients. The study was conducted in China and was registered as a clinical trial. A total of approximately 35 samples underwent TCR sequencing: around 13 from persistent and roughly 20 from newly diagnosed Graves' disease patients. In the clinical cohort, patients with persistent Graves' disease had used antithyroid drugs for an average of about 9.3 years. The full study reports these points: Sequencing and analysis were limited to the TCR beta chain. Preferential use of TRBV28, TRBJ1-2 and TRBJ2-5 was observed in persistent disease, whereas TRBV20-1 and TRBJ2-1 were favored in newly diagnosed disease. Peripheral blood alone was examined, since thyroid tissue, which constituted the primary lesion, could not be accessed. The small sample size was acknowledged by the authors as a limitation that may reduce accuracy. More public clonotypes were shared among persistent patients (2,741) than among newly diagnosed patients (roughly 1,000). Compared with newly diagnosed patients, persistent Graves' disease patients had lower TCR Shannon entropy and fewer highly expanded clones, which suggests clonal expansion.

The CDR3 numbers 19 residues from cysteine through phenylalanine. Kept here is only the CDR3 DNA, which spans 57 bases and is read in frame from base 1. The junction carries 20 bases between V and J, which are trimmed by 5 bases and 0 bases respectively. CDR1 SEHNR and CDR2 FQNEAQ were looked up in the germline V gene (reference sequence). A note on this clonotype: What this receptor recognizes is not known. Base qualities were left out, and no much larger clone turns up one base away.

What this sample's time point label stands for: persistent/refractory GD, antithyroid drugs over 5 years with positive TRAb. For both TCR sequencing and RNA sequencing, RNA was extracted from PBMCs using TRIzol. The diagnosis of Graves' disease was made according to American Thyroid Association guidelines. Recruitment of patients was carried out at an endocrinology department in Xi'an, China. Each patient gave 8.5 to 9.5 milliliters of peripheral blood, collected in an EDTA anticoagulant tube. Ficoll Paque Plus density gradient separation was used to isolate PBMCs, and no further T cell sorting was done. An Agilent 2100 Bioanalyzer and agarose gel were used to assess RNA quality, and a NanoDrop 2000 was used to measure RNA concentration. Library prep was done by multiplex PCR. The instrument was an Illumina HiSeq 4000. TCR beta libraries were built with iRepertoire HTBI primers and Arm-PCR amplification of CDR3 regions. Before sequencing, the PCR products underwent gel purification. Per the authors' processing: Gene usage analysis of CDR3 amino acid clonotypes used the 55 to 65 TRBV and some 15 TRBJ segments found across samples. Filtered high-quality paired reads were merged into contigs using COPE and FqMerger. BLAST was used to align contigs to IMGT TRBV, TRBD and TRBJ reference genes, with CDR3 defined following IMGT. Any clonotype with a frequency above 0.1% was classified as a highly expanded clone. Shannon entropy served as the measure of repertoire diversity, while the Gini coefficient captured V-J evenness. A clonotype was considered public if more than one individual shared it. TCRdb handled the public reads itself, with Q25 trimming in fastp and clone calling in MiXCR, and kept productive beta chains. Each entry merges the rows of one CDR3 protein and shows their most common DNA and genes. The V and J calls shown here were made by TCRdb, not taken from the authors' results. The sample table shows approximately 400,000 distinct CDR3 sequences, and around 21% are seen once. The top ten constitute 20% to 25% of the sample.

Recombination connected TRBV7-9 to TRBJ2-6, with the D gene possibly TRBD1 or TRBD2, each one fitting 5 bases. The sequencing used peripheral blood mononuclear cells (PBMCs), collected when the disease was refractory, from a patient treated with antithyroid drugs. The TCR was taken from a female donor with Graves disease. The nucleotides read TGTGCCAGCAGCCCCTCCGGGGCTAGCAGCCTCTCTGGGGCCAACGTCCTGACTTTC. Its protein product is CASSPSGASSLSGANVLTF.